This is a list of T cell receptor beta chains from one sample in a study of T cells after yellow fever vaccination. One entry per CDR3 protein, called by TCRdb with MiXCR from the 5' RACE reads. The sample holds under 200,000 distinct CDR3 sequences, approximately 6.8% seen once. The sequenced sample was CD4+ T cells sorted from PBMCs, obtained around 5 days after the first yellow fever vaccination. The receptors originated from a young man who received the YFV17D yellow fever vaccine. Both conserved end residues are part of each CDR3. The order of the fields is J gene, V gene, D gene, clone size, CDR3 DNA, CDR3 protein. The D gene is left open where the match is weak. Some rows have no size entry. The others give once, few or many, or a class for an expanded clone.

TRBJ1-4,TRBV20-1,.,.,TGCAGTGCTAGATCCCGGTACCCCATTAATGAAAAACTGTTTTTT,CSARSRYPINEKLFF
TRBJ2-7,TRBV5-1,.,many,TGCGCCAGCAGCTTGAACCCTCAGGGATCCTACGAGCAGTACTTC,CASSLNPQGSYEQYF
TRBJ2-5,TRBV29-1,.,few,TGCAGCGCCGACTGGGGGGGCGGGGAGACCCAGTACTTC,CSADWGGGETQYF
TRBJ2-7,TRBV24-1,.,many,TGTGCCACCAGTGATCGGACCGCCAGCCCCTACGAGCAGTACTTC,CATSDRTASPYEQYF
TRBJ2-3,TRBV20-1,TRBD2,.,TGCAGTGCTCCCCCTGTAGCGGGGGTCGGAGATACGCAGTATTTT,CSAPPVAGVGDTQYF
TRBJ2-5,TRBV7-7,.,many,TGTGCCAGCAGCGATGCCGGGATCCAGTACTTC,CASSDAGIQYF
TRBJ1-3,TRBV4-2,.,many,TGTGCCAGCAGCCACAACGGGGGCCTCTCTGGAAACACCATATATTTT,CASSHNGGLSGNTIYF
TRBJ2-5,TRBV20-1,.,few,TGCAGTGCTAGAGATCCCCTGGGGGGTTGGGAGACCCAGTACTTC,CSARDPLGGWETQYF
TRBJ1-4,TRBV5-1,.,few,TGCGCCAGCAGCTTTCAGGGGCTAAATGAAAAACTGTTTTTT,CASSFQGLNEKLFF
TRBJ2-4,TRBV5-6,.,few,TGTGCCAGCAGCCCGAGATCTGGGAACATTCAGTACTTC,CASSPRSGNIQYF
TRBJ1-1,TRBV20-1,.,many,TGCAGTGCTCGAAGTCCAGGGCCCGGTGAAGCTTTCTTT,CSARSPGPGEAFF
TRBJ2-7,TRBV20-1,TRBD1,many,TGCAGTGCTAGAGAGAGAGGTGGGGACAGGGCCTACGAGCAGTACTTC,CSARERGGDRAYEQYF
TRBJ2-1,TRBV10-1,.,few,TGCGCCAGCAGTGACCAGGGAAAGCAGTTCTTC,CASSDQGKQFF
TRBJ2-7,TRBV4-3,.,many,TGCGCCAGCAGCCAAGTAAGCGGGGACATTTCCTACGAGCAGTACTTC,CASSQVSGDISYEQYF
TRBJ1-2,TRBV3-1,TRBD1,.,TGTGCCAGCAGCCTATCAGGACAGGATGGCTACACCTTC,CASSLSGQDGYTF
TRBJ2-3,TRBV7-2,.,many,TGTGCCAGCAGCCCAAAGGGCACAGATACGCAGTATTTT,CASSPKGTDTQYF
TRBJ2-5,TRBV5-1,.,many,TGCGCCAGCAGCCCCGGAGAAACCAACGCGGGGGAGACCCAGTACTTC,CASSPGETNAGETQYF
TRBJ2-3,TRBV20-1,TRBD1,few,TGCAGTGCTAGACGCCTCCGGGACAGGGGGCAAACAGATACGCAGTATTTT,CSARRLRDRGQTDTQYF
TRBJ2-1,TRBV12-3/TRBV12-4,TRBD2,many,TGTGCCAGCAGTCACCCTGGGGTAGCGGGGGGGAATGAGCAGTTCTTC,CASSHPGVAGGNEQFF
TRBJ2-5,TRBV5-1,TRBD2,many,TGCGCCAGCAGCAGAACTAGCGGGGGGTACCAAGAGACCCAGTACTTC,CASSRTSGGYQETQYF
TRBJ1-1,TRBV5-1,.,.,TGCGCCAGCAGCTTGCAGGGACTCTCCGAAAACACTGAAGCTTTCTTT,CASSLQGLSENTEAFF
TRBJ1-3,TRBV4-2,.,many,TGTGCCAGCAGCCAAGATGCCAGTACTGGAAACACCATATATTTT,CASSQDASTGNTIYF
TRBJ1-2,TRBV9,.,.,TGTGCCAGCAGCGTACAGGTTGGGTATGGCTACACCTTC,CASSVQVGYGYTF
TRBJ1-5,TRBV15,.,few,TGTGCCACCAGCATGTCGGGGGGGCCCCAGCATTTT,CATSMSGGPQHF
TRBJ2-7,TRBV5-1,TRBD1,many,TGCGCCAGCAGCTCAGGACAGGAACTCCCTTCATACGAGCAGTACTTC,CASSSGQELPSYEQYF
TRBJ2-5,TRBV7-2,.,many,TGTGCCAGCAGCCGCCCGGGGGAGACCCAGTACTTC,CASSRPGETQYF
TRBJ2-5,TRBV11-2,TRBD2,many,TGTGCCAGCAGCTTAGGGCGGGGGGGGCAAGAGACCCAGTACTTC,CASSLGRGGQETQYF
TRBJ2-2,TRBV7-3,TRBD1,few,TGTGCCAGCAGGTCAACAGGGGGCTCTTCCGGGGAGCTGTTTTTT,CASRSTGGSSGELFF
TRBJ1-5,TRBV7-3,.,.,TGTGCCAGCAGCTTAACGGAGTATCAGCCCCAGCATTTT,CASSLTEYQPQHF
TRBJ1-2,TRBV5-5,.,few,TGTGCCAGCAGCTCGTTGGGGGAGAATGGCTACACCTTC,CASSSLGENGYTF
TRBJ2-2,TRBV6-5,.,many,TGTGCCAGCAGTCCCGGTGGGGGGGAGCTGTTTTTT,CASSPGGGELFF
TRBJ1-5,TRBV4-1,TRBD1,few,TGCGCCAGCAGCCAAGAAGGGACAGGATATCAGCCCCAGCATTTT,CASSQEGTGYQPQHF
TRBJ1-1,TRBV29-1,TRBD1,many,TGCAGCGTTGAAGCCTTCCGGGACAGTATAATGAACACTGAAGCTTTCTTT,CSVEAFRDSIMNTEAFF
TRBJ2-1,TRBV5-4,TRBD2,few,TGTGCCAGCCGCTCGAGGAGCGGGGGGGAGCAGTTCTTC,CASRSRSGGEQFF
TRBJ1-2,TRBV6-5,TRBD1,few,TGTGCCAGCAGTTACCCCGGACAGGGACTATATGGCTACACCTTC,CASSYPGQGLYGYTF
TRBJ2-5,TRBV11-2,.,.,TGTGCCAGCAGCTTGGGGGCATCCCAAGAGACCCAGTACTTC,CASSLGASQETQYF